A selection of T cell receptor beta chains follows, all from one sample in a study of T cell responses to AZD1222 COVID-19 vaccine. The assay was immunoSEQ multiplex PCR, and TCRdb's table has in-frame clones only and misses some. Of about 110,000 clones listed, roughly 85% are singletons. The sample here was peripheral blood, taken on day 0 of AZD1222 vaccination. Receptors originate from an adult in good health. The conserved cysteine and the conserved F or W are not part of the CDR3 here. Clone size is stated in some rows and not others, as once, few, many or a class when expanded.

clone_size,j_call,v_call,cdr3_aa
.,TRBJ2-1,TRBV9,ASSVGGRALDEQF
.,TRBJ2-3,TRBV2,ASSRTSGSDTQY
once,TRBJ1-2,TRBV27,ASSLLRGPRRDGYT
few,TRBJ1-2,TRBV11-2,ASSLGTGDGYT
.,TRBJ2-7,TRBV7-9,ASRPGQGEPPDYEQY
.,TRBJ1-5,TRBV2,ASTPGQGNQPQH
.,TRBJ2-3,TRBV6-5,ASIRTGLSTDTQY
.,TRBJ2-2,TRBV18,ASSPRRSSNTGELF
.,TRBJ2-2,TRBV4-2,ASSQPGGGTGELF
.,TRBJ2-3,TRBV2,ASTPGAGLAQGADTQY
few,TRBJ1-2,TRBV5-1,ASSPDGIYGYT